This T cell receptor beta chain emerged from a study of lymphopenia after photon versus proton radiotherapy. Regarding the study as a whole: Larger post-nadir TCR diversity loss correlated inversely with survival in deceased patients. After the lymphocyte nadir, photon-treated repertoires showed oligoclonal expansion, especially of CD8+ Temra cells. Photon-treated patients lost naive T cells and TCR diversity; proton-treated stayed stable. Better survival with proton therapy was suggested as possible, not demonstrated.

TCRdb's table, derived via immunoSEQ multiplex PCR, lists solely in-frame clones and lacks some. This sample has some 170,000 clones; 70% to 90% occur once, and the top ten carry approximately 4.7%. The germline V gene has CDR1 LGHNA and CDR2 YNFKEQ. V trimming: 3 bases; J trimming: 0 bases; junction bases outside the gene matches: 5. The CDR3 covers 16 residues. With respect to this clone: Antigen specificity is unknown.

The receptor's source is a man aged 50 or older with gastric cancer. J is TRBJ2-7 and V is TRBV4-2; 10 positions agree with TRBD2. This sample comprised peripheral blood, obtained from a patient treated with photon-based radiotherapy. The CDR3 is CASSQYSGRSSYEQYF. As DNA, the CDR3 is TGTGCCAGCAGCCAGTATAGCGGGAGGAGCTCCTACGAGCAGTACTTC.